This T cell receptor (beta chain) was obtained from a study of T cells in Graves' hyperthyroidism and ophthalmopathy. Study-wide findings and caveats: The majority of expanded thyroid clonotypes above 0.001 also appeared in blood.

Diagnosis relied on clinical symptoms, serum thyroxine and TRAb, thyroid ultrasound and orbital computed tomography. Regions amplified from RNA transcripts were the TCR beta CDR3 regions. The TCR CDR3 was amplified in a first-round RT-PCR using the HTBI primer set. TCRdb re-called the multiplex PCR reads through MiXCR, storing one row per CDR3 protein. The table lists hundreds of thousands of distinct CDR3 sequences, around 15% of them singletons. To note about this clonotype: What it binds is not known.

CDR1 MNHNS and CDR2 SASEGT come from the germline V gene. Trimming left V 10 bases short and J 5 bases short, with 10 bases between. The CDR3 totals 11 residues. Sequencing used blood. V and J are TRBV6-1 and TRBJ2-3, with unresolved D. This receptor was obtained from a woman in her 30s with Graves' hyperthyroidism. CDR3 in DNA: TGTGCCATCGAAAAAGGAGATACGCAGTATTTT. It codes for CAIEKGDTQYF.